This record concerns one TCR beta chain sequence. Antigen: not known. The sample belongs to a study of cytomegalovirus exposure and HLA in healthy donors. Study results and limitations: Fewer than 200 TCR beta chains were listed as cytomegalovirus-associated. Being indistinguishable, some V segments were excluded, TRBV6-2 and TRBV6-3 among them. According to reports, the classifier identified cytomegalovirus status with high specificity and sensitivity.

Everyone who donated was a healthy bone marrow donor. The PCR used 60 Vbeta and 13 Jbeta primers. The data were produced by immunoSEQ multiplex PCR, yet TCRdb's version contains in-frame clones alone and is incomplete. The sample lists 95,000 to 100,000 clones; 75% to 90% were seen once. Germline CDR1 reads KGHSH; CDR2 reads LQKENI. The CDR3 spans 14 residues. V shed 2 bases and J shed 0 bases, with 6 bases lying between them. Sequenced: PBMCs. The chain links TRBV18 to TRBJ2-3, with D uncertain. The receptor was isolated from a man younger than 45 in good health and CMV-seronegative. CDR3 bases: TGTGCCAGCTCACCAACTTCTAGCACAGATACGCAGTATTTT. Protein product: CASSPTSSTDTQYF.